This T cell receptor (beta chain) stems from a study of shared clonotypes between healthy human individuals. Study-wide results and limits: Lower generation probabilities were found for non-shared clonotypes than for those shared by all four donors.

The table lists this clone with a count of one. The antigen remains undetermined. The CDR3 covers 15 residues. CDR1 and CDR2 (germline): SGDLS, YYNGEE. Trimming removed 2 bases from V and 7 bases from J; junction bases left unmatched: 4. Clones were read by immunoSEQ multiplex PCR, and TCRdb kept only the in-frame ones, dropping some. The data show approximately 840,000 clones, about 96% seen once. In the naive CD8 group, cells lacked CD45RO and were positively selected for CCR7, so terminally differentiated effector memory CD45RA+ cells were left out. Sample: naive CD8+ T cells sorted from blood. J is TRBJ2-1 and V is TRBV9, with 12 nucleotides matching TRBD2. The source of this sequence is a man under 40 in good health. The CDR3 coding sequence is TGTGCCAGCAGCGTTTTTCTAGCGGGAGGGAATGAGCAGTTCTTC. Protein: CASSVFLAGGNEQFF.